This note documents a single TCR beta chain sequence. There is no known antigen for this receptor. No per-base quality is available; no much larger clone lies one base away. Trimming removed 4 bases from V and 1 base from J; the gene matches leave 3 bases unexplained. The CDR3 sequence holds 16 residues, the cysteine and phenylalanine included. Only the CDR3 DNA is retained, 48 bases long and in frame from the first base. Based on the germline V gene (reference sequence), the CDR1 and CDR2 sequences are LNHDA and SQIVND. This sample was taken from a study of blood T cell repertoires in COVID-19 (dated by TCRdb to 2020 to 2022). Context from the whole study: Samples from collaborators originated in the United States, Italy and Spain and spanned both the acute and convalescent phases of COVID-19. The material from the prospective study consisted of cDNA or gDNA derived from T cells, B-cell-depleted T cells, or PBMCs. Sample metadata almost always included a de-identified subject ID, COVID-19 status, age in years and sex. The repertoires were released in a freely available public database intended as a resource for research on the immune response to SARS-CoV-2. Where available, HLA class I and class II types were taken from metadata supplied by the sample provider and were not determined by assay-based typing. Subjects who had been exposed to COVID-19, were actively infected with it, or had recovered from it provided the deeply sampled blood TCRbeta repertoires that made up the dataset. The samples were drawn from the first 160 participants of the ongoing ImmuneRACE study and from 950 to 1,500 subjects provided by 6 global collaborators.

The research as a whole found: The amount of clinical and demographic metadata varied by source and participant and was provided uncurated.

The immunoSEQ Assay, a bias-controlled multiplex PCR, was used to amplify TCRbeta CDR3 regions from genomic DNA. The authors' pipeline ran thus. Nucleated cell counts per sample were estimated from amplification of reference gene primers within the assay. Sequence reads were collapsed and filtered to measure the absolute abundance of every unique TCRbeta CDR3 rearrangement. For each sample, productive Simpson clonality was calculated by taking the square root of Simpson's diversity index across productive rearrangements. In TCRdb, the immuneACCESS table is reduced to in-frame sequences with V and J assigned. These tables do not hold every clone; where another copy was compared, an unresolved V gene accounts for under half, and the others remain unexplained. The V and J calls and clone size are taken from that table; D and trimming were inferred from the DNA. Recorded for this sample are approximately 200,000 clones; less than 90% of them occurred a single time. Clones ranked in the top ten supply roughly 10% of the sample.

In Seattle, one collaborating source enrolled patients while the infection was active and tracked those patients longitudinally over the course of disease. Whole blood was collected in K2EDTA tubes by collaborating institutions according to the institutions' own protocols. For TCRbeta analysis, collaborators shipped samples as frozen whole blood, isolated PBMCs, or DNA extracted from either of those sample types. The sequencing sample was made of peripheral blood. The V and J segments used are TRBV19 and TRBJ2-2, with 10 bases matching TRBD2. This sequence originates from a woman aged 80 or over with COVID-19, enrolled during active disease. The CDR3 sequence is CASSTPSGRNTGELFF. The DNA sequence is as follows: TGTGCCAGTAGTACCCCTAGCGGGAGGAACACCGGGGAGCTGTTTTTT.